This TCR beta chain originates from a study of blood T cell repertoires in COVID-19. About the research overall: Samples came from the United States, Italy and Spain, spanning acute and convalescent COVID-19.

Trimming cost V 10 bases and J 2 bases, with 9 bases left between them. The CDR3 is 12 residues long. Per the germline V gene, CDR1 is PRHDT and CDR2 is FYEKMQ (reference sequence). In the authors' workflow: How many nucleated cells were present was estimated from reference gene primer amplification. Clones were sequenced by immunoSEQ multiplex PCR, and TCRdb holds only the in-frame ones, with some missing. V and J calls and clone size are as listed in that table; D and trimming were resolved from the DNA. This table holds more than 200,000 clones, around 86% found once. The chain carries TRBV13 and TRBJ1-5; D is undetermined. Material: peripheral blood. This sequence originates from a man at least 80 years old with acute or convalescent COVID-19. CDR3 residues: CAMKAGNQPQHF. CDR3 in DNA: TGTGCCATGAAGGCGGGCAATCAGCCCCAGCATTTT.